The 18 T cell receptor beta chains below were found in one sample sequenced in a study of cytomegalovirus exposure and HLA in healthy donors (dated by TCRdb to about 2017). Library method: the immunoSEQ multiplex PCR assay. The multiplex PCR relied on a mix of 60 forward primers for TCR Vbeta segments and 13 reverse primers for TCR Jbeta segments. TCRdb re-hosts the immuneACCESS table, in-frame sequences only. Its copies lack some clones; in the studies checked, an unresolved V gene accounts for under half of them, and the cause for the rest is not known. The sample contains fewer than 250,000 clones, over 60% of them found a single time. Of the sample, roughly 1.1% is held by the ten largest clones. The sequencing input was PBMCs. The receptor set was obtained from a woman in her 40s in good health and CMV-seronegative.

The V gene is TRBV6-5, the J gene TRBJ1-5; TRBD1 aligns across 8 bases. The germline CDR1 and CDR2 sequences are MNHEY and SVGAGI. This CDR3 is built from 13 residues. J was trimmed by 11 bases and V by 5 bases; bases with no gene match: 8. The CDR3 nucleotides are TGTGCCAGCAGTCAAACCTGGACAGGGTCCCAGCATTTT. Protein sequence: CASSQTWTGSQHF.

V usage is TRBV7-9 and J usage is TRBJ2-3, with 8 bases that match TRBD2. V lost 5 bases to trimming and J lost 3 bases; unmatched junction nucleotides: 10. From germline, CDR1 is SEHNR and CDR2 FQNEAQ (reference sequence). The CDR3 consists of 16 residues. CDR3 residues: CASSLGASGRTDTQYF. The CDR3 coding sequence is TGTGCCAGCAGCCTTGGGGCTAGCGGGCGGACAGATACGCAGTATTTT.

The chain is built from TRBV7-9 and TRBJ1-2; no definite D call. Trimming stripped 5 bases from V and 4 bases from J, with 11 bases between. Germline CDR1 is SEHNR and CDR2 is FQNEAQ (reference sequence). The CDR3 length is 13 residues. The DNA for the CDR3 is TGTGCCAGCAGCCGACGGAGTGGCTATGGCTACACCTTC. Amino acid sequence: CASSRRSGYGYTF.

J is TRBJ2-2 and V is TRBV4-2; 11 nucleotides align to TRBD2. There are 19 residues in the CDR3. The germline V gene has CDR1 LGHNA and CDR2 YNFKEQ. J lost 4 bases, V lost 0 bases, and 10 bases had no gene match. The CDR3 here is CASSQDPDPGTSGTGELFF. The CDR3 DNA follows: TGTGCCAGCAGCCAAGATCCCGACCCCGGGACTAGCGGCACCGGGGAGCTGTTTTTT.

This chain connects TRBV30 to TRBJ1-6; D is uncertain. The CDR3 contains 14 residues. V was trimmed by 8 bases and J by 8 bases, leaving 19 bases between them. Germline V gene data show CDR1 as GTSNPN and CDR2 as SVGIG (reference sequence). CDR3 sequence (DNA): TGTGCCAGCACTCGGACTCCGGCGGATTCACCCCTCCACTTT. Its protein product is CASTRTPADSPLHF.

The CDR3: CASSQRLVAGYDIQYF. For the CDR3, the DNA is TGTGCCAGCAGTCAGAGACTGGTAGCGGGATATGACATTCAGTACTTC. This chain uses TRBV6-6 with TRBJ2-4; 8 positions agree with TRBD2. Per the germline V gene, CDR1 is MNHNY and CDR2 is SVGAGI (reference sequence). J gave up 8 bases and V 5 bases, and 14 bases lay outside the gene matches. The CDR3 totals 16 residues.

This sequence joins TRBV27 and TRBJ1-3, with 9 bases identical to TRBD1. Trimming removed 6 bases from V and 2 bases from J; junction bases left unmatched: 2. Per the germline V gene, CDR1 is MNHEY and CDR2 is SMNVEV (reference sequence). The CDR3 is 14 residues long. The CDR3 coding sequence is TGTGCCAGCAGGCGGACAGGGGCTGGAAACACCATATATTTT. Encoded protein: CASRRTGAGNTIYF.

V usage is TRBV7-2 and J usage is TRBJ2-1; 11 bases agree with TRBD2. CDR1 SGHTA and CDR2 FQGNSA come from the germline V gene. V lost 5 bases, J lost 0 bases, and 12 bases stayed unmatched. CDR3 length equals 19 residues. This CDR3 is CASSNYPTSGTLSYNEQFF. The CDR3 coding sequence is TGTGCCAGCAGCAACTATCCGACTAGCGGGACGCTCTCCTACAATGAGCAGTTCTTC.

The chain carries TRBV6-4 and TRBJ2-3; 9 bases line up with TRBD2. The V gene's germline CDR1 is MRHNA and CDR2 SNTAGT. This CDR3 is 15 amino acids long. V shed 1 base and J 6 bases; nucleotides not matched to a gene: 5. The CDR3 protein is CASSDLAGDLDTQYF. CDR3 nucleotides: TGTGCCAGCAGTGACTTAGCGGGAGACTTGGATACGCAGTATTTT.

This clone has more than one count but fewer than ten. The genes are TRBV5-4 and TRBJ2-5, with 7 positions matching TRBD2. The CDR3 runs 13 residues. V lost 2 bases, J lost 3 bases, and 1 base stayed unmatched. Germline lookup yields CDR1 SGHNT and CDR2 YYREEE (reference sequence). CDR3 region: CASSFTSEETQYF. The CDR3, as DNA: TGTGCCAGCAGCTTTACTAGCGAAGAGACCCAGTACTTC.

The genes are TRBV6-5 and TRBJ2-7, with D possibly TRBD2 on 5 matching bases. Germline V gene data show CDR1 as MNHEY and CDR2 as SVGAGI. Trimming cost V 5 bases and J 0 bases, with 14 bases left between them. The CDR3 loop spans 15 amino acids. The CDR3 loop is CASSAGILSSYEQYF. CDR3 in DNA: TGTGCCAGCAGTGCCGGGATATTGAGCTCCTACGAGCAGTACTTC.

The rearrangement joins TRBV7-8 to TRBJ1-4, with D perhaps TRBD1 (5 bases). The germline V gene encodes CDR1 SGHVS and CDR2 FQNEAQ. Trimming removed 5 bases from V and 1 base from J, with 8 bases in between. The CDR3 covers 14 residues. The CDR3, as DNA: TGTGCCAGCAGCGAAGGGGAAACTAATGAAAAACTGTTTTTT. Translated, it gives CASSEGETNEKLFF.

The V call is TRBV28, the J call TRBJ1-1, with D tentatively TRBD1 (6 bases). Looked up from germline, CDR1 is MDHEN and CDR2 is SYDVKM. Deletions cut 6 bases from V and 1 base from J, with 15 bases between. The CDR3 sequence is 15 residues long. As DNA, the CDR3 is TGTGCCAGCAGCCCCGGGGACATTGGGAACACTGAAGCTTTCTTT. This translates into CASSPGDIGNTEAFF. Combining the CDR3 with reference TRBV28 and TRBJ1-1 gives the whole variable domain DVKVTQSSRYLVKRTGEKVFLECVQDMDHENMFWYRQDPGLGLRLIYFSYDVKMKEKGDIPEGYSVSREKKERFSLILESASTNQTSMYLCASSPGDIGNTEAFFGQGTRLTVV.

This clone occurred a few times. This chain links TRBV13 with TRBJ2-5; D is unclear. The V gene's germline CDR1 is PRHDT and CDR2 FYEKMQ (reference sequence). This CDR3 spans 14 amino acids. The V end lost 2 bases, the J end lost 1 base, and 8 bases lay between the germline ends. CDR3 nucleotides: TGTGCCAGCAGCTTAACAGACCTCCAAGAGACCCAGTACTTC. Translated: CASSLTDLQETQYF.

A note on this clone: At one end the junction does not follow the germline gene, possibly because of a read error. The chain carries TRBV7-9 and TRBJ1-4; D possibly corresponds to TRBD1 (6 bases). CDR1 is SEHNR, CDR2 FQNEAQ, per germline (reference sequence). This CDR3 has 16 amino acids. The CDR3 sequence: CSSSLAGGASNEKLFF. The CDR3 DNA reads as TGTTCCAGCAGCTTAGCTGGGGGGGCATCTAATGAAAAACTGTTTTTT.

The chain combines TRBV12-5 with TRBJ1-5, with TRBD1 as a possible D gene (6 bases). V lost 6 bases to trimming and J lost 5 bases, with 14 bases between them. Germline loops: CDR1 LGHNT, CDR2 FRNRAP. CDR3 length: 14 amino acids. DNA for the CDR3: TGTGCTAGTGGCCCCCCGGACAGCCATCAGCCCCAGCATTTT. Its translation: CASGPPDSHQPQHF.

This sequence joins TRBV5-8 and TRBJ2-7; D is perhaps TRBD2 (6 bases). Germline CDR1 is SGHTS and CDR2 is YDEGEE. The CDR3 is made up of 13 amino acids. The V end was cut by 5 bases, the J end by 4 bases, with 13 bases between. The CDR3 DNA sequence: TGTGCCAGCAGGGCGGGACGGTCTTACGAGCAGTACTTC. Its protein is CASRAGRSYEQYF.

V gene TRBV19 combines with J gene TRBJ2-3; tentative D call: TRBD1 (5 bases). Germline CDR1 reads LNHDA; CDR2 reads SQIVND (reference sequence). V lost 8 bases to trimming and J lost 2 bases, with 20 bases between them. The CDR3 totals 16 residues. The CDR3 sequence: CASGVYRPSITDTQYF. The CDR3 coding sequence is TGTGCCAGTGGAGTATACAGGCCTAGTATCACAGATACGCAGTATTTT.